The 15 T cell receptor beta chains below all came from one sample that was sequenced in a study of T-cell memory formation after mild COVID-19. TCRdb analysed the 5' RACE reads with MiXCR anew, one entry per CDR3 protein. The sample lists some 350,000 distinct CDR3 sequences, more than 15% seen once, with about 20% in the top ten. The source material was PBMCs or a T cell subset sorted from them (not recorded which). The receptors derive from a man in his late teens or twenties who had mild COVID-19 (a few samples of this study predate the infection). Cell type and time point are not known.

CDR3 nucleotides: TGTGCCAGCAGTGAAGCGCTTACTGGCTACACCTTC. Residues: CASSEALTGYTF. V is TRBV2 and J is TRBJ1-2; D ambiguous. The V gene lost 0 bases and the J gene lost 7 bases, with 6 bases spanning the gap. CDR3 length: 12 residues. Germline V gives CDR1 SNHLY, CDR2 FYNNEI.

The V call is TRBV9, the J call TRBJ2-1; 12 positions agree with TRBD2. V shed 3 bases, J shed 8 bases, and the junction held 6 bases outside the gene matches. Germline assignment: CDR1 SGDLS and CDR2 YYNGEE. CDR3 length: 15 residues. As DNA, the CDR3 is TGTGCCAGCAGCGCCGCTAGCGGGGGGGCGCATGAGCAGTTCTTC. Translating it yields CASSAASGGAHEQFF. The variable domain in full, completed from reference TRBV9 and TRBJ2-1, reads DSGVTQTPKHLITATGQRVTLRCSPRSGDLSVYWYQQSLDQGLQFLIQYYNGEERAKGNILERFSAQQFPDLHSELNLSSLELGDSALYFCASSAASGGAHEQFFGPGTRLTVL.

The sample holds many counts of this clonotype. This chain uses TRBV18 with TRBJ1-1; unclear D gene. Germline CDR1 KGHSH, CDR2 LQKENI. The CDR3 contains 12 residues. V lost 4 bases and J lost 1, with 4 bases in between. The CDR3, as DNA: TGTGCCAGCTCACGGCAGAACACTGAAGCTTTCTTT. It specifies CASSRQNTEAFF.

The chain links TRBV6-2 or TRBV6-3 to TRBJ1-2, with no clear D. The germline V gene encodes CDR1 MNHEY and CDR2 SVGEGT. The ends were cut back, 0 bases at V and 8 bases at J, with 10 bases in the middle. This CDR3 is built from 13 residues. In nucleotides, the CDR3 is TGTGCCAGCAGTTACTCAGTGGCGGACGGCTACACCTTC. Protein sequence: CASSYSVADGYTF.

The chain employs TRBV20-1 and TRBJ2-7; D perhaps matches TRBD2 (6 bases). The germline V gene encodes CDR1 DFQATT and CDR2 SNEGSKA (reference sequence). Trimming pared 3 bases from V and 1 base from J, leaving 10 bases between. The CDR3 covers 13 residues. The chain's CDR3 is CSASGGESYEQYV. CDR3 sequence (DNA): TGCAGTGCTAGTGGCGGGGAGTCCTACGAGCAGTACGTC.

The sample holds a few counts of this clonotype. V gene TRBV10-3 combines with J gene TRBJ2-7, with D perhaps TRBD1 (5 bases). Germline CDR1 is ENHRY and CDR2 is SYGVKD. This CDR3 has 15 amino acids. Trimming took 7 bases from V and 0 from J, leaving 16 bases between them. DNA of the CDR3: TGTGCCATCAACCAAGACAGACTGAGCTCCTACGAGCAGTACTTC. Translated: CAINQDRLSSYEQYF.

This clonotype came up a few times. The V and J genes are TRBV15 and TRBJ2-3, with D uncertain. Germline CDR1 reads LNHNV; CDR2 reads YYDKDF (reference sequence). Trimming shortened V by 4 bases and J by 1 base, and 9 bases separated the two germline ends. The CDR3 is 14 amino acids. The CDR3 here is CATSKEPGTDTQYF. The DNA of the CDR3 is TGTGCCACCAGCAAGGAGCCCGGCACAGATACGCAGTATTTT.

This clonotype showed up just a few times. This chain connects TRBV10-3 to TRBJ2-3; D tentatively fits TRBD1 or TRBD2 (5 bases each). This CDR3 has 11 residues. The germline gives CDR1 ENHRY, CDR2 SYGVKD. Trimming pared 4 bases from V and 12 bases from J, leaving 11 bases between. CDR3 loop: CAISVGTPQYF. DNA for the CDR3: TGTGCCATCAGTGTTGGGACCCCCCAGTATTTT.

The chain is built from TRBV12-3 or TRBV12-4 and TRBJ2-5; no definite D call. The V end lost 7 bases, the J end lost 4 bases, and 16 bases lay between the germline ends. The CDR3 loop spans 14 amino acids. Here the CDR3 reads CASTLGPARETQYF. CDR3 nucleotide sequence: TGTGCCAGCACTCTGGGCCCAGCGCGAGAGACCCAGTACTTC.

A few counts support this clonotype. J is TRBJ1-2 and V is TRBV10-3, with a possible D match to TRBD1 (5 bases). The V and J ends lost 4 bases and 8 bases respectively, with 11 bases between them. The germline V gene encodes CDR1 ENHRY and CDR2 SYGVKD. The CDR3 runs 12 residues. The CDR3 reads CAISARQIGYTF. In DNA, the CDR3 is TGTGCCATCAGTGCCCGACAGATAGGCTACACCTTC.

V gene TRBV11-2 combines with J gene TRBJ2-5; tentatively, D is TRBD2 (6 bases). In germline, CDR1 is SGHAT, CDR2 FQNNGV. The CDR3 runs to 17 residues. The V end lost 4 bases, the J end lost 0 bases, and 18 bases lay between the germline ends. In DNA, the CDR3 is TGTGCCAGCAGCTCCCCGGACGGGAGCGGATACCAAGAGACCCAGTACTTC. Amino acids: CASSSPDGSGYQETQYF.

This chain joins TRBV5-1 and TRBJ1-6; 7 nucleotides line up with TRBD1. The V gene end was trimmed by 4 bases and the J gene end by 6 bases; junction bases not matched to a gene: 7. Germline V CDR1 and CDR2: SGHRS, YFSETQ. The CDR3 runs 15 residues. The CDR3 loop is CASSQGGQINSPLHF. The CDR3 coding sequence is TGCGCCAGCAGCCAGGGGGGACAGATTAATTCACCCCTCCACTTT.

This rearrangement joins TRBV4-2 to TRBJ2-5, with D possibly matching TRBD2 (7 bases). Germline-derived CDR1 and CDR2 are LGHNA and YNFKEQ. This CDR3 comprises 15 residues. V lost 4 bases, J lost 2 bases, and 14 bases lay in between. In nucleotides, the CDR3 is TGTGCCAGCAGCCCGCCGAGGGGGGGGCAAGAGACCCAGTACTTC. Amino acids: CASSPPRGGQETQYF.

This clonotype was observed a handful of times. V gene TRBV12-3 or TRBV12-4 combines with J gene TRBJ2-2; perhaps TRBD2 as D (5 bases). The CDR3 runs 12 residues. With 6 bases removed from V and 7 bases from J, the gap between germline ends came to 9 bases. CDR3: CASSDYYGELFF. Here the CDR3 DNA reads TGTGCCAGCAGCGACTACTACGGGGAGCTGTTTTTT.

The rearrangement links TRBV29-1 to TRBJ2-1; maybe TRBD2 (6 bases). V lost 4 bases, J lost 8 bases, and 18 bases lay in between. CDR3 size: 14 residues. CDR1 SQVTM and CDR2 ANQGSEA come from the germline V gene. CDR3 sequence reads: CSVGRAGLTDEQFF. The CDR3 DNA is TGCAGCGTTGGGAGGGCTGGCCTAACCGATGAGCAGTTCTTC.